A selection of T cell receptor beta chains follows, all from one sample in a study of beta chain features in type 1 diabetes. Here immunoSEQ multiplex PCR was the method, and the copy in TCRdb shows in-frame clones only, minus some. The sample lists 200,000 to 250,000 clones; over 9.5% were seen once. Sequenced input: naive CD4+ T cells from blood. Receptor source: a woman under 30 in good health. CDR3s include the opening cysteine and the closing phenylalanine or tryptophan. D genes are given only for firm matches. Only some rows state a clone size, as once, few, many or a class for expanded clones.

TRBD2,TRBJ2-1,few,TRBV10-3,TGTGCCATCAAGGGGACTAGCGAGCACAATGAGCAGTTCTTC,CAIKGTSEHNEQFF
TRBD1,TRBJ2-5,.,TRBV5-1,TGCGCCAGCAGCAGCTCGACAGGGCATGAGACCCAGTACTTC,CASSSSTGHETQYF
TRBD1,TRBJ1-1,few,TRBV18,TGTGCCAGCTCACCACGACAGGGGAATACTGAAGCTTTCTTT,CASSPRQGNTEAFF
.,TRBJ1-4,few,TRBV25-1,TGTGCCAGCACCCCTGGGGGCAGGTGGGAAAAACTGTTTTTT,CASTPGGRWEKLFF
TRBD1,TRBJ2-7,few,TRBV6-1,TGTGCCAGCAGTTTCACAGGGGACCCCTACGAGCAGTACTTC,CASSFTGDPYEQYF
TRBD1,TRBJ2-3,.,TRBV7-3,TGTGCCAGCAGCCAAGGGACAGCCGAGGTTTCAGATACGCAGTATTTT,CASSQGTAEVSDTQYF
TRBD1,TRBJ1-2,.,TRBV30,TGTGCCTCACGGACAGGAGGAAACTATGGCTACACCTTC,CASRTGGNYGYTF
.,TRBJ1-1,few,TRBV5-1,TGCGCCAGCAGCTCTCTACAGGGTTTCGCTGACAGTGCTGGCACTGAAGCTTTCTTT,CASSSLQGFADSAGTEAFF
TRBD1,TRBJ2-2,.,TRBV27,TGTGCCAGCAGGCTAAGGGGGCACGGCACCGGGGAGCTGTTTTTT,CASRLRGHGTGELFF
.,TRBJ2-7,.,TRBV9,TGTGCCAGCAGCGTAGGTGCTGCCGGGGGCTACGAGCAGTACTTC,CASSVGAAGGYEQYF